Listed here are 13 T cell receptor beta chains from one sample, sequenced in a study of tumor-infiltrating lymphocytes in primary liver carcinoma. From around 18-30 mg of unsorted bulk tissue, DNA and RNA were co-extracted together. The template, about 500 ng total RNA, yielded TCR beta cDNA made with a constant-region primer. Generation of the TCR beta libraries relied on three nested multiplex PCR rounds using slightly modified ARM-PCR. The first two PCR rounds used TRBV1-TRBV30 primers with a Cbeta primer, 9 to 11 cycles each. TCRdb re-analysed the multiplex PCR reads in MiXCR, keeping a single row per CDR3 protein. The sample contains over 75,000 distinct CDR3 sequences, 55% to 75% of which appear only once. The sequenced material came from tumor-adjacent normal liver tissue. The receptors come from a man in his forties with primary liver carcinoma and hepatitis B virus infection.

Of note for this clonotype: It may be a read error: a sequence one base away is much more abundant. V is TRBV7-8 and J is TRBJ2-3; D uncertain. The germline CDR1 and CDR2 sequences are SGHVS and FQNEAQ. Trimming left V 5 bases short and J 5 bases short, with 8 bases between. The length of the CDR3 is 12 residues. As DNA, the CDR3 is TGTGCCAGCAGCACTCCCATAGATACGCAGTATTTT. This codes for CASSTPIDTQYF.

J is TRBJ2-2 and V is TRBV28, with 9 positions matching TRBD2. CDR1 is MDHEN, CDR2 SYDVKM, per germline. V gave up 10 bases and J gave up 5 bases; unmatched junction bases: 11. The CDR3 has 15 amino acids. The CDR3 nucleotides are TGTGCCAACTGGGGAGCGGGAGGTCGGACCGGGGAGCTGTTTTTT. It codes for CANWGAGGRTGELFF.

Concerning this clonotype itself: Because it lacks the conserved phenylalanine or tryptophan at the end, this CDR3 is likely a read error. This chain's CDR3 is CAGSPEVDNQPQHL. In nucleotides, the CDR3 is TGTGCCGGCAGCCCTGAGGTAGACAATCAGCCCCAGCATCTT. The chain links TRBV7-8 to TRBJ1-5; D gene unclear. Per the germline V gene, CDR1 is SGHVS and CDR2 is FQNEAQ. The CDR3 is 14 residues long.

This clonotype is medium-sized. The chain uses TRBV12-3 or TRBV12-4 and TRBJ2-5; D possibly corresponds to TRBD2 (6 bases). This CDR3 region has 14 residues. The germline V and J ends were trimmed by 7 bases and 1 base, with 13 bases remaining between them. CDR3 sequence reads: CASTVGDSQETQYF. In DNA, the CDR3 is TGTGCCAGCACCGTGGGGGACTCCCAAGAGACCCAGTACTTC.

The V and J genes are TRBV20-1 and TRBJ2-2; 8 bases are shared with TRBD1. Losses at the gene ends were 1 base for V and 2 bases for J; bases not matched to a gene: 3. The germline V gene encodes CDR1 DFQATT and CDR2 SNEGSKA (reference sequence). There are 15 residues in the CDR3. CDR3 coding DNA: TGCAGTGCTAGAGGGCAGGGGGCTAACACCGGGGAGCTGTTTTTT. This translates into CSARGQGANTGELFF.

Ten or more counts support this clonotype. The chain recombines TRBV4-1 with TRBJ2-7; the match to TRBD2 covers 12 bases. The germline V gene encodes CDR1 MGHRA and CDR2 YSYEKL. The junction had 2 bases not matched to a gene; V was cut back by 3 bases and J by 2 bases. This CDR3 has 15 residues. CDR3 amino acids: CASSHTSGRTYEQYF. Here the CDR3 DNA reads TGCGCCAGCAGCCATACTAGCGGGAGGACCTACGAGCAGTACTTC.

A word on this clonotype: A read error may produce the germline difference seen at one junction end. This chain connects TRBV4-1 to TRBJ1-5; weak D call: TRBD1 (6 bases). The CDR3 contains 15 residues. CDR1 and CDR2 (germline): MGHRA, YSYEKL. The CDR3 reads CASNQGGAVNQPQHF. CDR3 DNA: TGCGCCAGCAACCAAGGGGGGGCGGTCAATCAGCCCCAGCATTTT.

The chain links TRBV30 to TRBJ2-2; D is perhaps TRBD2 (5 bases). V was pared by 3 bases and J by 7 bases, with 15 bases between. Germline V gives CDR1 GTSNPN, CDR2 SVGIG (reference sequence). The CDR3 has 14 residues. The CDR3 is CAWRKWEQSGELFF. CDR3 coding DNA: TGTGCCTGGAGAAAGTGGGAGCAAAGCGGGGAGCTGTTTTTT. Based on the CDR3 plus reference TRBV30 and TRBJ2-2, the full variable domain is SQTIHQWPATLVQPVGSPLSLECTVEGTSNPNLYWYRQAAGRGLQLLFYSVGIGQISSEVPQNLSASRPQDRQFILSSKKLLLSDSGFYLCAWRKWEQSGELFFGEGSRLTVL.

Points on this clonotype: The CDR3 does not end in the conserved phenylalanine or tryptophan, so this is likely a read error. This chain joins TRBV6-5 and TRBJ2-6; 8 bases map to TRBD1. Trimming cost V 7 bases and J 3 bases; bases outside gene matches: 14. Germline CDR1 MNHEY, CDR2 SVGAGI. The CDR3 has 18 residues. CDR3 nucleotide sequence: TGTGCCAGCAATCTTTGGACAGGGATGAAAGATGGGGCCAACGTCCTGACTTAC. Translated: CASNLWTGMKDGANVLTY.

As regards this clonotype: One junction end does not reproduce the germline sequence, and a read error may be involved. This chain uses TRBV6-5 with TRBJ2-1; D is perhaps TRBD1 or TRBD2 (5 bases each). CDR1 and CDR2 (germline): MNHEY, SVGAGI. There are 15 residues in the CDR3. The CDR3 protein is CASREYRSSYDEQFF. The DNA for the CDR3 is TGTGCCAGTAGGGAGTACAGGAGCTCCTACGATGAGCAGTTCTTC.

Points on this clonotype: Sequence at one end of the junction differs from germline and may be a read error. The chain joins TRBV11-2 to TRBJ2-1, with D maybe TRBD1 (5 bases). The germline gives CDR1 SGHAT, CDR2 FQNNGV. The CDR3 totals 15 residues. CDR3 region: CASILGQGSYNEQFF. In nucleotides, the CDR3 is TGTGCCAGCATCTTAGGCCAGGGATCTTACAATGAGCAGTTCTTC.

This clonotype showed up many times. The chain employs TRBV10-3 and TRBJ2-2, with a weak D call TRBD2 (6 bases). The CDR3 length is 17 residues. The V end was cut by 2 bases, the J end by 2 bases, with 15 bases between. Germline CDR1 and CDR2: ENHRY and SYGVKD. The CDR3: CAISEGSGTGNTGELFF. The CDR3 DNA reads TGTGCCATCAGTGAGGGATCGGGGACTGGTAACACCGGGGAGCTGTTTTTT.

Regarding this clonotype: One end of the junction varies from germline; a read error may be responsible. This CDR3 reads CAITSVQGVDTQYF. DNA of the CDR3: TGTGCCATCACTTCGGTCCAGGGGGTAGATACGCAATATTTT. The chain is built from TRBV6-1 and TRBJ2-3, with 7 bases that match TRBD1. CDR3 length: 14 residues. Germline V gives CDR1 MNHNS, CDR2 SASEGT.